This T cell receptor beta chain comes out of a study of graft-versus-host responses after intestinal transplantation. General study points: Association was observed between peak circulating GvH clone levels and early post-transplant HvG declines. When patients had graft-donor T cell macrochimerism, their allografts held high graft-versus-host to host-versus-graft clonal ratios. Recipient marrow held GvH clones, some first seen in ileum or blood.

Method: immunoSEQ multiplex PCR; TCRdb's copy keeps in-frame clones and lacks some. Of about 97,000 clones listed, over 75% were seen once; the top ten hold around 16%. In the case of this clone: Its antigen is unidentified.

This CDR3 is built from 16 residues. Trimming took off 5 bases at V and 0 bases at J, with 14 bases between the two ends. Per the germline V gene, CDR1 is LNHDA and CDR2 is SQIVND (reference sequence). The chain combines TRBV19 with TRBJ1-5, with a possible D match to TRBD1 (5 bases). This clonotype originated in a human patient who received an intestinal transplant, so some T cells may come from the graft donor. The specimen was PBMCs, collected approximately 470 days after intestinal transplant. The chain's CDR3 is CASSALGVYSNQPQHF. DNA for the CDR3: TGTGCCAGTAGTGCCTTAGGGGTTTATAGCAATCAGCCCCAGCATTTT.